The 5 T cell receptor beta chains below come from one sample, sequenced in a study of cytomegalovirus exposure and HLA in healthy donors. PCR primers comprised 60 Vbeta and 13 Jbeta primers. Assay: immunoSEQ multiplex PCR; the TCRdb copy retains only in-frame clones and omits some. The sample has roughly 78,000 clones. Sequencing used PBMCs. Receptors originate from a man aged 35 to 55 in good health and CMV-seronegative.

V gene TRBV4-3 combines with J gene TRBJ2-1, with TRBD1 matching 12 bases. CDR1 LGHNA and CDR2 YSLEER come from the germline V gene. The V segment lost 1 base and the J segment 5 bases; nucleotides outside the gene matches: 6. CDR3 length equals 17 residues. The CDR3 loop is CASSQGAGTGGNNEQFF. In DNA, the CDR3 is TGCGCCAGCAGCCAAGGCGCCGGGACAGGGGGCAACAATGAGCAGTTCTTC.

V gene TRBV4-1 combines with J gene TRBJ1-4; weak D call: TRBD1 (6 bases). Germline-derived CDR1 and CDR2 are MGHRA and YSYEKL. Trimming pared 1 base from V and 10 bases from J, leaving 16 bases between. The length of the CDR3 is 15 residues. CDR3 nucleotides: TGCGCCAGCAGCCAAGGTCGACAGGAAAGGGGAAAACTGTTTTTT. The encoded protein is CASSQGRQERGKLFF.

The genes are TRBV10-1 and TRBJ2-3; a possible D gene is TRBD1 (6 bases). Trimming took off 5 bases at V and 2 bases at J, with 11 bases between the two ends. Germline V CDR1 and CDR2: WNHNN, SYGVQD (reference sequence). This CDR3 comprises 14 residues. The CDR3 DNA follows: TGCGCCAGCAGTTTAGACAGGTACACAGATACGCAGTATTTT. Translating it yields CASSLDRYTDTQYF.

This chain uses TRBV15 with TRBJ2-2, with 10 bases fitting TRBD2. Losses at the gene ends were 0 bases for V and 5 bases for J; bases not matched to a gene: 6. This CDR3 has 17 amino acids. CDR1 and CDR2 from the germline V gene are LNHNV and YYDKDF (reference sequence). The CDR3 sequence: CATSRDRLAGETGELFF. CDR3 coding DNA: TGTGCCACCAGCAGAGATCGGCTAGCGGGAGAAACCGGGGAGCTGTTTTTT.

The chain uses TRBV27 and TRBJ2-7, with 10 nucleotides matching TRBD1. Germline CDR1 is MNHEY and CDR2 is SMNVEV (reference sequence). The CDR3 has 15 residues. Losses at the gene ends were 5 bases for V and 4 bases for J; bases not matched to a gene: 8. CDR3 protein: CASSPEGQGVYEQYF. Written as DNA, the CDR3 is TGTGCCAGCAGTCCTGAAGGACAGGGGGTGTACGAGCAGTACTTC.